Presented here are 19 T cell receptor beta chains from one specimen sequenced in a study of somatic mutations in cytotoxic T cells in rheumatoid arthritis. The repertoire was sequenced with immunoSEQ multiplex PCR; TCRdb's copy has only in-frame clones and lacks some. Among about 16,000 clones listed, around 75% were seen once. Sequencing input: CD8+ T cells sorted from blood. The receptors were sampled from an adult with rheumatoid arthritis.

The rearrangement links TRBV28 to TRBJ2-7; D might be TRBD2 (5 bases). CDR3 length: 15 residues. V was pared by 7 bases and J by 2 bases, with 18 bases between. Germline CDR1 reads MDHEN; CDR2 reads SYDVKM. The CDR3 loop reads CASNPTGFNTYEQYF. In DNA, the CDR3 is TGTGCCAGCAACCCCACGGGGTTTAACACCTACGAGCAGTACTTC.

The chain uses TRBV20-1 and TRBJ2-7; TRBD2 matches at 8 bases. The CDR3 spans 11 residues. V shed 6 bases and J 6 bases; nucleotides not matched to a gene: 4. Germline CDR1 and CDR2: DFQATT and SNEGSKA (reference sequence). The CDR3 nucleotides read TGCAGTGCCCCGGGACTAGTCGAGCAGTACTTC. Protein sequence: CSAPGLVEQYF.

The chain recombines TRBV5-4 with TRBJ1-3, with TRBD1 matching 8 bases. Trimming removed 5 bases from V and 1 base from J; junction bases left unmatched: 8. From germline, CDR1 is SGHNT and CDR2 YYREEE (reference sequence). The CDR3 consists of 16 residues. The CDR3 nucleotides read TGTGCCAGCAGTCTACAGGGGGAAGGATCTGGAAACACCATATATTTT. The encoded protein is CASSLQGEGSGNTIYF.

This clone has a single count. This chain joins TRBV2 and TRBJ2-1, with 14 positions matching TRBD2. V shed 6 bases, J shed 2 bases, and the junction held 6 bases outside the gene matches. The CDR3 contains 17 residues. Germline CDR1 and CDR2: SNHLY and FYNNEI. CDR3 in DNA: TGTGCCAGCAGGGAGACTAGCGGGGGGGTTACCTACAATGAGCAGTTCTTC. It specifies CASRETSGGVTYNEQFF.

For this clone: At one boundary the junction diverges from the germline segment, which might be a read error. This sequence joins TRBV6-5 and TRBJ1-2, with TRBD1 matching 9 bases. CDR3 length: 15 amino acids. Germline lookup yields CDR1 MNHEY and CDR2 SVGAGI. The chain's CDR3 is CAGSPTGGAGYGYTF. In DNA form, the CDR3 reads TGTGCCGGCAGTCCCACAGGGGGCGCCGGGTATGGCTACACCTTC.

V is TRBV11-2 and J is TRBJ1-6; 9 nucleotides align to TRBD1. There are 15 residues in the CDR3. The germline V gene has CDR1 SGHAT and CDR2 FQNNGV. V shed 4 bases and J 7 bases; nucleotides not matched to a gene: 5. The CDR3 is CASSWTGALNSPLHF. The CDR3 DNA follows: TGTGCCAGCAGCTGGACAGGGGCCTTGAATTCACCCCTCCACTTT.

This sequence joins TRBV11-3 and TRBJ1-1, with D unclear. The length of the CDR3 is 14 residues. Per germline, CDR1 SGHNT and CDR2 YENEEA. V dropped 0 bases and J dropped 3 bases, with 8 bases sitting between them. This chain's CDR3 is CASSLDSGDTEAFF. In DNA, the CDR3 is TGTGCCAGCAGCTTAGATTCAGGTGACACTGAAGCTTTCTTT.

A remark on this clone: Other DNA sequences within the sample encode an identical CDR3. DNA for the CDR3: TGTGCCACCAGCAGGGACAGGGGGAACACTGAAGCTTTCTTT. This sequence encodes CATSRDRGNTEAFF. The chain has TRBV15 and TRBJ1-1; TRBD1 aligns across 9 bases. J lost 1 base, V lost 3 bases, and 0 bases had no gene match. Germline V gene lookup returns CDR1 LNHNV and CDR2 YYDKDF (reference sequence). The CDR3 length is 14 residues.

This chain links TRBV29-1 with TRBJ2-1; D may be TRBD1 or TRBD2 (5 bases each). The germline CDR1 and CDR2 sequences are SQVTM and ANQGSEA. V was clipped by 3 bases and J by 2 bases, with 11 bases between them. The CDR3 spans 14 residues. CDR3 protein: CSVEEDKAYNEQFF. The CDR3 coding sequence is TGCAGCGTTGAGGAGGACAAAGCCTACAATGAGCAGTTCTTC.

V gene TRBV5-1 combines with J gene TRBJ2-2, with a tentative D call TRBD1 (5 bases). This CDR3 is 16 amino acids long. Germline CDR1 reads SGHRS; CDR2 reads YFSETQ. V was cut by 4 bases and J by 0 bases, with 13 bases left in between. The CDR3, as DNA: TGCGCCAGCAGCACACAGGAATTCGCGAACACCGGGGAGCTGTTTTTT. Translating it yields CASSTQEFANTGELFF.

This clone was recorded once. The V call is TRBV6-1, the J call TRBJ2-3, with TRBD2 identical over 9 bases. Unmatched junction bases numbered 14, after V lost 2 bases and J lost 2 bases. Germline CDR1 MNHNS, CDR2 SASEGT. This CDR3 has 19 amino acids. CDR3: CASSERLQLAGIYTDTQYF. The CDR3 DNA reads as TGTGCCAGCAGTGAAAGACTACAGCTAGCGGGGATATACACAGATACGCAGTATTTT.

V usage is TRBV28 and J usage is TRBJ1-6, with unresolved D. The CDR3 sequence is 16 residues long. V was pared by 7 bases and J by 0 bases, with 13 bases between. The germline gives CDR1 MDHEN, CDR2 SYDVKM. CDR3 sequence (DNA): TGTGCCAGCACCGCAGACCAGAGCTCCTATAATTCACCCCTCCACTTT. Translating it yields CASTADQSSYNSPLHF.

The V call is TRBV4-2, the J call TRBJ2-3; 13 positions match TRBD2. Trimming took 0 bases from V and 6 from J; bases not matched to a gene: 9. The CDR3 is 18 amino acids. CDR1 and CDR2 (germline): LGHNA, YNFKEQ. The CDR3 DNA sequence: TGTGCCAGCAGCCAAGATCTACTAGCGGGGGGGCGACCCGATACGCAGTATTTT. Residues: CASSQDLLAGGRPDTQYF.

This clone has more than one count but fewer than ten. The J gene is TRBJ2-7, the V gene TRBV6-1, with 7 bases lining up with TRBD2. After removal of 5 bases from V and 2 bases from J, the junction contained 6 bases not matched to a gene. The CDR3 spans 14 residues. Per germline, CDR1 MNHNS and CDR2 SASEGT. CDR3 DNA sequence: TGTGCCAGCAGTCCAGGGAGGGGACCCTACGAGCAGTACTTC. Translation: CASSPGRGPYEQYF.

CDR3 sequence reads: CASSLQVSGVAYEQYF. The CDR3 DNA is TGTGCCAGCAGCCTGCAGGTGTCAGGGGTGGCCTACGAGCAGTACTTC. The rearrangement links TRBV16 to TRBJ2-7; possibly TRBD1 for D (6 bases). Germline V gene sequence: CDR1 KGHSY, CDR2 FQNENV. V was shortened by 4 bases and J by 2 bases, with 18 bases between the two germline ends. The CDR3 is 16 residues long. Full variable domain (outside the CDR3, taken from reference TRBV16 and TRBJ2-7): GEEVAQTPKHLVRGEGQKAKLYCAPIKGHSYVFWYQQVLKNEFKFLISFQNENVFDETGMPKERFSAKCLPNSPCSLEIQATKLEDSAVYFCASSLQVSGVAYEQYFGPGTRLTVT.

This chain links TRBV10-3 with TRBJ1-2; D perhaps matches TRBD1 (6 bases). Per the germline V gene, CDR1 is ENHRY and CDR2 is SYGVKD. There are 14 residues in the CDR3. V was trimmed by 0 bases and J by 4 bases, leaving 9 bases between them. The CDR3, as DNA: TGTGCCATCAGTGAGTCGGGGGCTGCCTATGGCTACACCTTC. Protein: CAISESGAAYGYTF.

By sample fraction, this clone is large. The rearrangement joins TRBV11-1 to TRBJ1-5; D not resolved. This CDR3 comprises 11 residues. Trimming pared 2 bases from V and 4 bases from J, leaving 0 bases between. In germline, CDR1 is SGHAT, CDR2 FQDESV (reference sequence). The CDR3 DNA sequence: TGTGCCAGCAGCTTAAATCAGCCCCAGCATTTT. It yields the protein CASSLNQPQHF.

This clone was seen only a few times. This chain joins TRBV5-6 and TRBJ1-2; tentative D call: TRBD1 (5 bases). Trimming removed 0 bases at V and 4 bases at J, with 10 bases between. CDR3 length: 14 amino acids. Germline lookup yields CDR1 SGHDT and CDR2 YYEEEE. DNA of the CDR3: TGTGCCAGCAGCTTGGAACCAGGGTTCTATGGCTACACCTTC. Protein: CASSLEPGFYGYTF. Filled out from reference TRBV5-6 and TRBJ1-2, the complete variable domain reads DAGVTQSPTHLIKTRGQQVTLRCSPKSGHDTVSWYQQALGQGPQFIFQYYEEEERQRGNFPDRFSGHQFPNYSSELNVNALLLGDSALYLCASSLEPGFYGYTFGSGTRLTVV.

CDR3: CSVSCVSIQSRANVLTF. The CDR3 DNA reads as TGCAGCGTTTCTTGTGTTAGCATACAAAGTCGGGCCAACGTCCTGACTTTC. The rearrangement links TRBV29-1 to TRBJ2-6; D uncertain. Germline V lookup: CDR1 SQVTM, CDR2 ANQGSEA. Trimming took 5 bases from V and 5 from J, leaving 22 bases between them. CDR3 size: 17 residues.